One and the same sample provided the 28 T cell receptor beta chains below, sequenced in a study of cytomegalovirus exposure and HLA in healthy donors. The primer mix had 60 Vbeta and 13 Jbeta primers. Clones were read by immunoSEQ multiplex PCR, and TCRdb kept only the in-frame ones, dropping some. The table shows fewer than 250,000 clones, with about 72% occurring only once. What was sequenced was PBMCs. The receptor set was obtained from a male donor in good health and CMV-seronegative.

The rearrangement links TRBV9 to TRBJ2-1; TRBD2 is a possible D gene (5 bases). Trimming cost V 0 bases and J 9 bases, with 16 bases left between them. The CDR3 loop spans 15 amino acids. CDR1 SGDLS and CDR2 YYNGEE come from the germline V gene. CDR3 DNA sequence: TGTGCCAGCAGCGTAGCGGGGTACGAGTATGGTGAGCAGTTCTTC. This encodes CASSVAGYEYGEQFF.

This clone appeared once. The chain joins TRBV7-6 to TRBJ2-2, with TRBD1 as a possible D gene (5 bases). The V gene's germline CDR1 is SGHVS and CDR2 FNYEAQ. This CDR3 is 16 amino acids long. V was shortened by 1 base and J by 6 bases, with 15 bases between the two germline ends. The CDR3: CASSLDHPRTPGELFF. The DNA of the CDR3 is TGTGCCAGCAGCTTAGACCACCCTCGGACACCCGGGGAGCTGTTTTTT.

The V gene is TRBV27, the J gene TRBJ2-1; 9 positions agree with TRBD2. Germline loops: CDR1 MNHEY, CDR2 SMNVEV (reference sequence). This CDR3 contains 15 residues. V was clipped by 1 base and J by 4 bases; unmatched bases: 2. CDR3 amino acids: CASSLYLAGYNEQFF. The CDR3 DNA is TGTGCCAGCAGTTTATACCTAGCGGGGTACAATGAGCAGTTCTTC.

Only one count was recorded for this clone. The chain links TRBV19 to TRBJ1-2; D unclear. The germline CDR1 and CDR2 sequences are LNHDA and SQIVND (reference sequence). The CDR3 is 13 amino acids. V lost 3 bases, J lost 4 bases, and 9 bases lay in between. In DNA form, the CDR3 reads TGTGCCAGTAGTATGTCAGGAACCTATGGCTACACCTTC. This translates into CASSMSGTYGYTF. Looking up the rest from reference TRBV19 and TRBJ1-2 gives the full variable domain: DGGITQSPKYLFRKEGQNVTLSCEQNLNHDAMYWYRQDPGQGLRLIYYSQIVNDFQKGDIAEGYSVSREKKESFPLTVTSAQKNPTAFYLCASSMSGTYGYTFGSGTRLTVV.

This clone was detected only once. This rearrangement joins TRBV6-1 to TRBJ1-2, with 10 bases identical to TRBD1. Germline CDR1 and CDR2: MNHNS and SASEGT. This CDR3 has 15 amino acids. Trimming cost V 4 bases and J 7 bases; bases outside gene matches: 9. CDR3 bases: TGTGCCAGCAGTGCTGCCGAGACAGGGGGCGGTGGCTACACCTTC. This translates into CASSAAETGGGGYTF.

The V call is TRBV6-5, the J call TRBJ2-3; TRBD2 might be the D (6 bases). The germline V gene encodes CDR1 MNHEY and CDR2 SVGAGI. The CDR3 is 15 residues long. Trimming took 6 bases from V and 0 from J, leaving 13 bases between them. CDR3 DNA sequence: TGTGCCAGCAGGAACCGTGGGACTAGCACAGATACGCAGTATTTT. This translates into CASRNRGTSTDTQYF.

The chain links TRBV7-8 to TRBJ2-4; possibly TRBD2 for D (5 bases). The germline CDR1 and CDR2 sequences are SGHVS and FQNEAQ. This CDR3 is built from 15 residues. The V end was cut by 6 bases, the J end by 3 bases, with 15 bases between. In DNA form, the CDR3 reads TGTGCCAGCAGTGCATGGGGAGATGTCAAAAACATTCAGTACTTC. Protein product: CASSAWGDVKNIQYF. Full variable domain (missing parts from reference TRBV7-8 and TRBJ2-4): GAGVSQSPRYKVAKRGQDVALRCDPISGHVSLFWYQQALGQGPEFLTYFQNEAQLDKSGLPSDRFFAERPEGSVSTLKIQRTQQEDSAVYLCASSAWGDVKNIQYFGAGTRLSVL.

The CDR3: CASSDPLAGGYF. In DNA form, the CDR3 reads TGTGCCAGCAGCGACCCACTAGCGGGAGGGTACTTC. V usage is TRBV28 and J usage is TRBJ2-7; 12 bases agree with TRBD2. The trim removed 6 bases at V and 12 bases at J, leaving 6 bases unmatched. The germline gives CDR1 MDHEN, CDR2 SYDVKM. CDR3 length equals 12 residues.

The genes are TRBV7-9 and TRBJ2-7; TRBD2 aligns across 11 bases. J gave up 0 bases and V 5 bases, and 3 bases lay outside the gene matches. The V gene's germline CDR1 is SEHNR and CDR2 FQNEAQ (reference sequence). The CDR3 extends over 15 amino acids. The DNA for the CDR3 is TGTGCCAGCAGCCGGGGACTAGCGGCCTCCTACGAGCAGTACTTC. It translates to CASSRGLAASYEQYF.

This chain links TRBV5-6 with TRBJ2-2; D remains unclear. The germline gives CDR1 SGHDT, CDR2 YYEEEE. CDR3 length equals 16 residues. V was cut by 0 bases and J by 2 bases, with 11 bases left in between. DNA of the CDR3: TGTGCCAGCAGCTTGGAATGGGCAGCTAACACCGGGGAGCTGTTTTTT. Encoded protein: CASSLEWAANTGELFF.

This clone was seen only once. This may be a read error, as it is one base from a much larger clone. The gene calls are TRBV5-1 and TRBJ2-1; the match to TRBD2 covers 10 bases. Germline trimming cut 1 base from V and 3 bases from J; bases unmatched to any gene: 1. CDR3 length: 15 amino acids. Germline values: CDR1 SGHRS, CDR2 YFSETQ. The CDR3 reads CASSLWTSGYNEQFF. CDR3 sequence (DNA): TGCGCCAGCAGCTTGTGGACTAGCGGCTACAATGAGCAGTTCTTC.

The chain couples TRBV28 to TRBJ1-5; TRBD1 is a possible D gene (5 bases). There are 12 residues in the CDR3. Germline V gives CDR1 MDHEN, CDR2 SYDVKM. V lost 2 bases to trimming and J lost 6 bases, with 5 bases between them. CDR3 loop: CASSLTGQPQHF. In DNA, the CDR3 is TGTGCCAGCAGTTTAACAGGTCAGCCCCAGCATTTT.

The chain uses TRBV30 and TRBJ2-1; 8 bases line up with TRBD2. Unmatched junction bases numbered 19, after V lost 3 bases and J lost 12 bases. This CDR3 spans 16 amino acids. Germline V gene sequence: CDR1 GTSNPN, CDR2 SVGIG (reference sequence). The CDR3 bases are TGTGCCTGGAGAGGGGGGTTAGCGGGAAGGAGTCTGGGGCAGTTCTTC. Encoded protein: CAWRGGLAGRSLGQFF.

The V call is TRBV10-1, the J call TRBJ2-2; no definite D call. V shed 4 bases and J shed 7 bases, with 7 bases lying between them. CDR1 WNHNN and CDR2 SYGVQD come from the germline V gene (reference sequence). The length of the CDR3 is 12 residues. CDR3 in amino acids: CASSGPSGELFF. CDR3 coding DNA: TGCGCCAGCAGTGGTCCCAGCGGGGAGCTGTTTTTT.

The chain carries TRBV6-6 and TRBJ2-1, with 11 bases lining up with TRBD2. Germline V CDR1 and CDR2: MNHNY, SVGAGI (reference sequence). The CDR3 runs 16 residues. Trimming cost V 2 bases and J 5 bases; bases outside gene matches: 5. The CDR3 sequence is CASSYPLAGGNNEQFF. CDR3 DNA: TGTGCCAGCAGTTACCCTCTAGCGGGAGGTAACAATGAGCAGTTCTTC.

This sequence joins TRBV14 and TRBJ2-7, with D perhaps matching TRBD2 (6 bases). The CDR3 is 13 amino acids. In germline, CDR1 is SGHDN, CDR2 FVKESK. V lost 5 bases to trimming and J lost 6 bases, with 14 bases between them. The DNA for the CDR3 is TGTGCCAGCAGCGGGGACTCCGGAGGCGAGCAGTACTTC. Amino acids: CASSGDSGGEQYF.

The V gene is TRBV5-4, the J gene TRBJ2-3, with 9 bases that match TRBD1. The trim removed 4 bases at V and 3 bases at J, leaving 3 bases unmatched. Germline V gene sequence: CDR1 SGHNT, CDR2 YYREEE (reference sequence). This CDR3 is 14 amino acids long. CDR3 amino acids: CASSGTGLTDTQYF. The CDR3 DNA reads TGTGCCAGCAGCGGGACAGGGTTGACAGATACGCAGTATTTT. Supplemented by reference TRBV5-4 and TRBJ2-3, the full variable domain reads ETGVTQSPTHLIKTRGQQVTLRCSSQSGHNTVSWYQQALGQGPQFIFQYYREEENGRGNFPPRFSGLQFPNYSSELNVNALELDDSALYLCASSGTGLTDTQYFGPGTRLTVL.

The V call is TRBV4-1, the J call TRBJ1-1; 7 positions agree with TRBD1. There are 14 residues in the CDR3. The junction had 2 bases not matched to a gene; V was cut back by 4 bases and J by 0 bases. Germline values: CDR1 MGHRA, CDR2 YSYEKL. The CDR3 is CASSLGQVNTEAFF. CDR3 sequence (DNA): TGCGCCAGCAGCCTCGGACAGGTGAACACTGAAGCTTTCTTT.

This clone was counted between two and nine times. The chain carries TRBV4-2 and TRBJ2-7; 7 bases map to TRBD2. The germline gives CDR1 LGHNA, CDR2 YNFKEQ. CDR3 length: 15 residues. The ends lost 0 bases at V and 4 bases at J; junction bases unmatched: 6. The CDR3 coding sequence is TGTGCCAGCAGCCAAGATGGAACGGGAGGTTACGAGCAGTACTTC. It translates to CASSQDGTGGYEQYF.

This sequence joins TRBV6-5 and TRBJ2-1, with D possibly TRBD1 on 5 matching bases. Germline V lookup: CDR1 MNHEY, CDR2 SVGAGI. The CDR3 is made up of 15 amino acids. Trimming shortened V by 2 bases and J by 5 bases, and 13 bases separated the two germline ends. The CDR3 loop is CASSYVQGINNEQFF. The CDR3 nucleotides read TGTGCCAGCAGTTACGTTCAGGGTATCAACAATGAGCAGTTCTTC.

This clone was seen a handful of times. The J gene is TRBJ2-1, the V gene TRBV5-4, with TRBD2 as a possible D gene (5 bases). The CDR3 has 18 residues. The germline V and J ends were trimmed by 1 base and 3 bases, with 20 bases remaining between them. The germline V gene encodes CDR1 SGHNT and CDR2 YYREEE (reference sequence). CDR3: CASSLLKRKDSYYNEQFF. The DNA of the CDR3 is TGTGCCAGCAGCTTGCTGAAACGAAAGGACTCCTACTACAATGAGCAGTTCTTC.

This clone was counted once. The chain couples TRBV28 to TRBJ2-7; TRBD2 matches 14 bases. CDR1 is MDHEN, CDR2 SYDVKM, per germline. The CDR3 consists of 16 residues. The ends lost 6 bases at V and 3 bases at J; junction bases unmatched: 7. Written as DNA, the CDR3 is TGTGCCAGCAGCTGGGGACTAGCGGGAGTCGGCTACGAGCAGTACTTC. It yields the protein CASSWGLAGVGYEQYF.

The gene calls are TRBV7-2 and TRBJ2-5, with TRBD2 matching over 12 bases. The CDR3 is 15 amino acids. V gave up 6 bases and J gave up 3 bases; unmatched junction bases: 5. Germline V lookup: CDR1 SGHTA, CDR2 FQGNSA. The CDR3 bases are TGTGCCAGCAGTCGGACTAGCGGGATGAAAGAGACCCAGTACTTC. It is translated as CASSRTSGMKETQYF.

The rearrangement uses TRBV5-1 and TRBJ2-7; a possible D gene is TRBD1 (6 bases). The CDR3 is 13 residues long. Per the germline V gene, CDR1 is SGHRS and CDR2 is YFSETQ. Trimming removed 3 bases at V and 2 bases at J, with 9 bases between. This chain's CDR3 is CASSSGTTYEQYF. The CDR3 DNA reads as TGCGCCAGCAGCTCCGGGACAACCTACGAGCAGTACTTC.

The chain recombines TRBV19 with TRBJ1-5, with 9 bases that match TRBD1. The V segment lost 7 bases and the J segment 0 bases; nucleotides outside the gene matches: 4. The CDR3 runs 15 residues. Per the germline V gene, CDR1 is LNHDA and CDR2 is SQIVND (reference sequence). The CDR3 here is CASTDRGYSNQPQHF. The CDR3 DNA sequence: TGTGCCAGTACGGACAGGGGCTATAGCAATCAGCCCCAGCATTTT.

The rearrangement links TRBV27 to TRBJ2-2; 7 bases are a match to TRBD1. The germline CDR1 and CDR2 sequences are MNHEY and SMNVEV (reference sequence). Losses at the gene ends were 5 bases for V and 4 bases for J; bases not matched to a gene: 10. The CDR3 is made up of 16 amino acids. The CDR3 spells CASSLLRGLSTGELFF. CDR3 sequence (DNA): TGTGCCAGCAGTCTCTTAAGGGGGCTGAGCACCGGGGAGCTGTTTTTT.

The chain links TRBV14 to TRBJ1-6, with 7 bases fitting TRBD1. Germline trimming cut 4 bases from V and 7 bases from J; bases unmatched to any gene: 7. The CDR3 runs to 15 residues. Germline V gene data show CDR1 as SGHDN and CDR2 as FVKESK. The CDR3 protein is CASSPPQGWNSPLHF. The CDR3 coding sequence is TGTGCCAGCAGCCCCCCACAGGGGTGGAATTCACCCCTCCACTTT.

The gene calls are TRBV14 and TRBJ1-4, with D possibly TRBD1 on 6 matching bases. The CDR3 runs to 17 residues. Germline CDR1 SGHDN, CDR2 FVKESK. V was shortened by 1 base and J by 12 bases, with 24 bases between the two germline ends. CDR3 DNA sequence: TGTGCCAGCAGCCAAGTTTTCAGGGTTTGGGGTCCAGGGGAACTGTTTTTT. This codes for CASSQVFRVWGPGELFF.